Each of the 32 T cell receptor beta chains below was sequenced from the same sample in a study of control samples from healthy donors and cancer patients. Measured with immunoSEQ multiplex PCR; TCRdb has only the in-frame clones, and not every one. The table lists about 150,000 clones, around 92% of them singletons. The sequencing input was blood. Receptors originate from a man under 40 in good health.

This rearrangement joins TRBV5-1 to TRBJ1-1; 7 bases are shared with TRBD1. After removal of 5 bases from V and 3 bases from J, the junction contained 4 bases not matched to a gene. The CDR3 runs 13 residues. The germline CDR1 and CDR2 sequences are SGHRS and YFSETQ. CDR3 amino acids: CASSPTGDTEAFF. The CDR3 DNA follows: TGCGCCAGCAGTCCCACAGGGGACACTGAAGCTTTCTTT. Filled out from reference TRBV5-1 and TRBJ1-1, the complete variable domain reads KAGVTQTPRYLIKTRGQQVTLSCSPISGHRSVSWYQQTPGQGLQFLFEYFSETQRNKGNFPGRFSGRQFSNSRSEMNVSTLELGDSALYLCASSPTGDTEAFFGQGTRLTVV.

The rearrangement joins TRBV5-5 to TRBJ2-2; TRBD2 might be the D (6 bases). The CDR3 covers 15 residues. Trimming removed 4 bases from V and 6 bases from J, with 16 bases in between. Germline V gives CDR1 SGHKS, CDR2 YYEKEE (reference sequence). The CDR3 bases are TGTGCCAGCAGCCTTGGAACAGGAGGGGCCGGGGAGCTGTTTTTT. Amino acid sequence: CASSLGTGGAGELFF.

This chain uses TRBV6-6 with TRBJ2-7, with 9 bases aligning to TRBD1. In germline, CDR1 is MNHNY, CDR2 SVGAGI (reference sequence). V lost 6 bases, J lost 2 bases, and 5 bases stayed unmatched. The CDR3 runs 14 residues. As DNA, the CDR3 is TGTGCCAGCAGACCGGACAGGGGCGCCTACGAGCAGTACTTC. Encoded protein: CASRPDRGAYEQYF.

CDR3 nucleotides: TGCGCCAGCAGCTTTACAGGGGACTATGGCTACACCTTC. It yields the protein CASSFTGDYGYTF. The chain links TRBV5-1 to TRBJ1-2; TRBD1 matches at 7 bases. The CDR3 spans 13 residues. The junction had 1 base not matched to a gene; V was cut back by 2 bases and J by 3 bases. Germline V gives CDR1 SGHRS, CDR2 YFSETQ.

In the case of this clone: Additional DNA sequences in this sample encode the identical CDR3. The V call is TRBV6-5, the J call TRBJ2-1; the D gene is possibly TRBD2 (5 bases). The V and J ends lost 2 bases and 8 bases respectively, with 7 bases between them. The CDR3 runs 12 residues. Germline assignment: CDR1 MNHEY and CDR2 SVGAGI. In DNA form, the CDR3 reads TGTGCCAGCAGTTACGGGCGGGATGAGCAGTTCTTC. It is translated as CASSYGRDEQFF.

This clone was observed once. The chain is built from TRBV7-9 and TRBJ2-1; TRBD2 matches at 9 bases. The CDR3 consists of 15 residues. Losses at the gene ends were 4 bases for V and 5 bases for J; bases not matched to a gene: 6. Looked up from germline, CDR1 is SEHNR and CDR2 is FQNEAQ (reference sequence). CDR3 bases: TGTGCCAGCAGCTCTAGCGGGGCGCAAAACAATGAGCAGTTCTTC. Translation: CASSSSGAQNNEQFF.

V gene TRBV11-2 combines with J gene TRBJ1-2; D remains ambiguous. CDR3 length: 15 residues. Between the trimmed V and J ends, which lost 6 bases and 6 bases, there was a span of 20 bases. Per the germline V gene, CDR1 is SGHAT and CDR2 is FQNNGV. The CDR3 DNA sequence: TGTGCCAGCAGTTTCGACACCGATGGGTATGATGGCTACACCTTC. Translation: CASSFDTDGYDGYTF.

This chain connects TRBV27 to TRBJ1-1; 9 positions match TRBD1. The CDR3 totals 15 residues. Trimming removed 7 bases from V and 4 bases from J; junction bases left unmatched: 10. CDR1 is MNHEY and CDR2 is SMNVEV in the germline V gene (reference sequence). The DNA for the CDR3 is TGTGCCAGCAATCCGGGACAGGGTCCGGGCACTGAAGCTTTCTTT. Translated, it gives CASNPGQGPGTEAFF.

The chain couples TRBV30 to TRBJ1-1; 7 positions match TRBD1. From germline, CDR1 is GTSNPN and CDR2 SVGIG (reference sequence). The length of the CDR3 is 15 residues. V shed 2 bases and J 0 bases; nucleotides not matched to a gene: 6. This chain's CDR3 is CAWSPKGQMNTEAFF. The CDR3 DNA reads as TGTGCCTGGAGTCCCAAGGGACAGATGAACACTGAAGCTTTCTTT.

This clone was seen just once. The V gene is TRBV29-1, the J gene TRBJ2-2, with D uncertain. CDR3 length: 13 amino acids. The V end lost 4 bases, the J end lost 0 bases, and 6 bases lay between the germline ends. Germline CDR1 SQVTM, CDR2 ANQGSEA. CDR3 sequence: CSVAQTNTGELFF. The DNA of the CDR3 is TGCAGCGTTGCACAGACGAACACCGGGGAGCTGTTTTTT.

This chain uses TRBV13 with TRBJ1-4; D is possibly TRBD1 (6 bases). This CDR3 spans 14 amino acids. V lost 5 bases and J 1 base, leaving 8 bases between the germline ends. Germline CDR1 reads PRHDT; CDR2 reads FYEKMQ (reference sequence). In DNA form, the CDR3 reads TGTGCCAGCAGCGTACAGGGAACTAATGAAAAACTGTTTTTT. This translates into CASSVQGTNEKLFF.

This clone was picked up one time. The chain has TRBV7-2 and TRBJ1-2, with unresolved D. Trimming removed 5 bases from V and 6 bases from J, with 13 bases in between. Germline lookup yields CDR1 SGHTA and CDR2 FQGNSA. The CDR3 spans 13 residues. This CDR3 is CASSPTLGNGYTF. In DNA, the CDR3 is TGTGCCAGCAGCCCCACACTGGGCAATGGCTACACCTTC.

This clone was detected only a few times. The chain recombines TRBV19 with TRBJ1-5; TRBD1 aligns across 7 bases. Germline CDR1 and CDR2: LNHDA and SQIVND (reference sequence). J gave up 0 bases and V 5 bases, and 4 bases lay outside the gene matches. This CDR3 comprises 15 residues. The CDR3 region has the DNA TGTGCCAGTAGTGGACAGGCTTCTAGCAATCAGCCCCAGCATTTT. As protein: CASSGQASSNQPQHF.

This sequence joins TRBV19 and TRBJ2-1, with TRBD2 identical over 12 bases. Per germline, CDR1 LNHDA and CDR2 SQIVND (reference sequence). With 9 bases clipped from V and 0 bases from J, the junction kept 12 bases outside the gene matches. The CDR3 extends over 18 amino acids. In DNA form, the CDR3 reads TGTGCCAGCCAGAGGCTAGCGGGGGGGCTGAGCTCCTACAATGAGCAGTTCTTC. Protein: CASQRLAGGLSSYNEQFF. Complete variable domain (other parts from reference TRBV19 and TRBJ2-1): DGGITQSPKYLFRKEGQNVTLSCEQNLNHDAMYWYRQDPGQGLRLIYYSQIVNDFQKGDIAEGYSVSREKKESFPLTVTSAQKNPTAFYLCASQRLAGGLSSYNEQFFGPGTRLTVL.

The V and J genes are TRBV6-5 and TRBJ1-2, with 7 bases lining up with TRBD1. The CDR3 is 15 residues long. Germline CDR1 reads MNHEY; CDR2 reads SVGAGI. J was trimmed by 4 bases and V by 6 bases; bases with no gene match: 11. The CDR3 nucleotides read TGTGCCAGCAGCGAGGAGGGGGCGCTGGGCTATGGCTACACCTTC. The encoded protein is CASSEEGALGYGYTF.

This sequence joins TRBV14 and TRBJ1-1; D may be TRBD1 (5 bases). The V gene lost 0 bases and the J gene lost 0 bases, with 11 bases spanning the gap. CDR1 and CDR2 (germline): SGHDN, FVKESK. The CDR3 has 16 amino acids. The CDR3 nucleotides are TGTGCCAGCAGCCAAGAAGGACATTCCCTGAACACTGAAGCTTTCTTT. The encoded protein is CASSQEGHSLNTEAFF.

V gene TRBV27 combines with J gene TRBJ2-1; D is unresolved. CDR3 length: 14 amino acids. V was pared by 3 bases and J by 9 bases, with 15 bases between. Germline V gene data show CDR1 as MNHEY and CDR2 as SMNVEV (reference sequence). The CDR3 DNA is TGTGCCAGCAGTTTTGGCTCTTGGAGTCTTGAGCAGTTCTTC. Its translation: CASSFGSWSLEQFF.

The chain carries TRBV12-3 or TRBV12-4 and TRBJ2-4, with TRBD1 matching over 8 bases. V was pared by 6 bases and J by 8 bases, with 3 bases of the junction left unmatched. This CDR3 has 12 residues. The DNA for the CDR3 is TGTGCCAGCAGCCTGGACAGGGACATTCAGTACTTC. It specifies CASSLDRDIQYF.

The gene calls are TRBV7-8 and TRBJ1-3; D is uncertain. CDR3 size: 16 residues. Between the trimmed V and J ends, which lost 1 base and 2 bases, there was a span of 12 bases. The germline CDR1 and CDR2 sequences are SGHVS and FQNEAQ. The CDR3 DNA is TGTGCCAGCAGCTTAGGGTTCTCGACTCCTGGAAACACCATATATTTT. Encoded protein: CASSLGFSTPGNTIYF.

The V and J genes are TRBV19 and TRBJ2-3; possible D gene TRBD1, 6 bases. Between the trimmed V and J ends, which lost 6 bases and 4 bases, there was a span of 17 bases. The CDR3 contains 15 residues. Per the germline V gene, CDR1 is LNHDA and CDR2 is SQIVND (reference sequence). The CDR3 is CASSSYGQRADTQYF. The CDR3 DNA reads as TGTGCCAGTAGCAGTTATGGACAGAGGGCAGATACGCAGTATTTT.

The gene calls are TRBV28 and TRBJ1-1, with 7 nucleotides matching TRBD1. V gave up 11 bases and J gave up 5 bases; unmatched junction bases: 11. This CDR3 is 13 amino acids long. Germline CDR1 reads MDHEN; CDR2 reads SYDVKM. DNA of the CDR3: TGTGCCTCCCGACAGGGTATGGGGACTGAAGCTTTCTTT. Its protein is CASRQGMGTEAFF.

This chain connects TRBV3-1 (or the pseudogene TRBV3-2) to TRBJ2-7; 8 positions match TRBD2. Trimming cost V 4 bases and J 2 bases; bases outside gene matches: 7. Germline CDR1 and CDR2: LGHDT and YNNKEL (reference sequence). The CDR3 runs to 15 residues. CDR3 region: CASSLPGGSTYEQYF. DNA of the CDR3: TGTGCCAGCAGCCTACCGGGGGGGAGTACCTACGAGCAGTACTTC.

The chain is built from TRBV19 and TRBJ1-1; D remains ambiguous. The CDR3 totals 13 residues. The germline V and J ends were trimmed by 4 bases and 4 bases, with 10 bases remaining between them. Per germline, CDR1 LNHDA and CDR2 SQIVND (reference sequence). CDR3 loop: CASSTLFGTEAFF. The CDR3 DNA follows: TGTGCCAGTAGTACCCTCTTTGGCACTGAAGCTTTCTTT.

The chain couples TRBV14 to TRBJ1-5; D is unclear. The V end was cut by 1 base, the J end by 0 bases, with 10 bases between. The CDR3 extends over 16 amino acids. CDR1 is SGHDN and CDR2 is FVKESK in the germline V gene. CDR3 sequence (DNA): TGTGCCAGCAGCCAAGTGGCGCAGCATAGCAATCAGCCCCAGCATTTT. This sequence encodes CASSQVAQHSNQPQHF.

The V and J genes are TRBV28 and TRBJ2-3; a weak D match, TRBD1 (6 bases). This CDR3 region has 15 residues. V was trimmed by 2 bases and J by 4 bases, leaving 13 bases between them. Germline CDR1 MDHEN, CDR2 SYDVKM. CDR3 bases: TGTGCCAGCAGTTTAACAGGGAATCTCGCAGATACGCAGTATTTT. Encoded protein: CASSLTGNLADTQYF.

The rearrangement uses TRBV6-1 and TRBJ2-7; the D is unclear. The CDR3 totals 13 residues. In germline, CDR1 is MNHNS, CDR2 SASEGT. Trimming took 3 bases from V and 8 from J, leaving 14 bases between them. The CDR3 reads CASSEDGIGKQYF. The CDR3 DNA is TGTGCCAGCAGTGAGGACGGAATTGGGAAGCAGTACTTC.

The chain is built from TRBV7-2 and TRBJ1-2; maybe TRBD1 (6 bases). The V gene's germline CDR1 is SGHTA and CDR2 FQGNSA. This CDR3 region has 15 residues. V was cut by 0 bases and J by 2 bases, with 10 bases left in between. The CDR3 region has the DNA TGTGCCAGCAGCTTAGCGGCAGGGGAAAACTATGGCTACACCTTC. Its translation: CASSLAAGENYGYTF.

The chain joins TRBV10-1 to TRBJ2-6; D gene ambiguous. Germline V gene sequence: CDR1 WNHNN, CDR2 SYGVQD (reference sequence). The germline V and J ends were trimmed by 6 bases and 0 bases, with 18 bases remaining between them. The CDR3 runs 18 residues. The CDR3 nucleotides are TGCGCCAGCAGATGCCCCTCTCAACAGTGCTCTGGGGCCAACGTCCTGACTTTC. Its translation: CASRCPSQQCSGANVLTF.

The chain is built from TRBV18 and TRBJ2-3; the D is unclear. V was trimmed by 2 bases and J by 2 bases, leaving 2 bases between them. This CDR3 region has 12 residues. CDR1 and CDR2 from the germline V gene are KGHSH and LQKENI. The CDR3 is CASSPNTDTQYF. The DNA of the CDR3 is TGTGCCAGCTCACCAAACACAGATACGCAGTATTTT. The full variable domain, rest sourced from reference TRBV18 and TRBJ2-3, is NAGVMQNPRHLVRRRGQEARLRCSPMKGHSHVYWYRQLPEEGLKFMVYLQKENIIDESGMPKERFSAEFPKEGPSILRIQQVVRGDSAAYFCASSPNTDTQYFGPGTRLTVL.

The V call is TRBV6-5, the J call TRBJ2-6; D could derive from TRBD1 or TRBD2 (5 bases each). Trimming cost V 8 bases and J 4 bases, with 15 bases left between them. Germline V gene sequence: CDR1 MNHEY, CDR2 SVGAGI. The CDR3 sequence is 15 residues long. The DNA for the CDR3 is TGTGCCAGCGGGGGACGTCTGCCGGGGGCCAACGTCCTGACTTTC. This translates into CASGGRLPGANVLTF.

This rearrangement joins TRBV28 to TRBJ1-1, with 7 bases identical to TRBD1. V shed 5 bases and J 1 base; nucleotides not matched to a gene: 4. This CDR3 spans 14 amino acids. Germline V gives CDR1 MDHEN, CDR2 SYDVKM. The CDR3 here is CASSLRTGNTEAFF. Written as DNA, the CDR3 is TGTGCCAGCAGTCTTCGGACAGGGAACACTGAAGCTTTCTTT.

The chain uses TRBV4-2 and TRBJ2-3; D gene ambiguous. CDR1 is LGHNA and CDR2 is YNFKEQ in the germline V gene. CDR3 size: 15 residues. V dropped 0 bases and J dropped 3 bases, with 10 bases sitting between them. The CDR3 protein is CASSQENSETDTQYF. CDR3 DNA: TGTGCCAGCAGCCAAGAAAACAGCGAAACAGATACGCAGTATTTT.